This is a list of T cell receptor beta chains from one sample in a study of blood T cell repertoires in COVID-19. Profiling relied on immunoSEQ multiplex PCR, and the TCRdb table lists in-frame clones only, not all of them. The data contain 250,000 to 400,000 clones, about 90% of them singletons. The sample consisted of PBMCs or T cells enriched from blood (not recorded which). The receptors derive from a woman aged 25 to 45 who had recovered from COVID-19. Each CDR3 is given with its conserved first and last residue. The order of the fields is CDR3 protein, CDR3 DNA, V gene, D gene, J gene, clone size, CDR3 length. The D gene is left open where the match is weak. Where a row states a size, it is once, few, many or the class of an expanded clone; other rows omit it.

CDR3aa: CASSIDRDQPQHF
CDR3nt: TGTGCCAGTAGTATAGACCGGGATCAGCCCCAGCATTTT
v_gene: TRBV19
d_gene: .
j_gene: TRBJ1-5
abundance: .
len: 13

CDR3aa: CASSHAGDYNEQFF
CDR3nt: TGTGCCAGCAGCCACGCGGGGGATTACAATGAGCAGTTCTTC
v_gene: TRBV5-5
d_gene: TRBD2
j_gene: TRBJ2-1
abundance: .
len: 14

CDR3aa: CASSPLETEQYF
CDR3nt: TGTGCCAGCAGTCCTTTGGAGACCGAGCAGTACTTC
v_gene: TRBV28
d_gene: .
j_gene: TRBJ2-7
abundance: .
len: 12

CDR3aa: CASSPGQASYEQYF
CDR3nt: TGTGCCAGCTCACCAGGACAGGCCAGCTACGAGCAGTACTTC
v_gene: TRBV18
d_gene: TRBD1
j_gene: TRBJ2-7
abundance: .
len: 14

CDR3aa: CASSQDWGPGLADEQYF
CDR3nt: TGTGCCAGCAGCCAAGATTGGGGGCCGGGACTAGCGGACGAGCAGTACTTC
v_gene: TRBV3-1/TRBV3-2
d_gene: TRBD2
j_gene: TRBJ2-7
abundance: .
len: 17

CDR3aa: CSVAPAGTGDEKLFF
CDR3nt: TGCAGCGTTGCGCCGGCCGGGACAGGGGATGAAAAACTGTTTTTT
v_gene: TRBV29-1
d_gene: TRBD1
j_gene: TRBJ1-4
abundance: .
len: 15

CDR3aa: CASSQAVLAGGPAGEQYF
CDR3nt: TGTGCCAGCAGCCAAGCTGTACTAGCGGGGGGCCCCGCGGGAGAGCAGTACTTC
v_gene: TRBV4-2
d_gene: TRBD2
j_gene: TRBJ2-7
abundance: .
len: 18

CDR3aa: CASTPGLAITGELFF
CDR3nt: TGTGCCAGCACCCCGGGACTAGCTATAACCGGGGAGCTGTTTTTT
v_gene: TRBV6-2/TRBV6-3
d_gene: TRBD2
j_gene: TRBJ2-2
abundance: .
len: 15

CDR3aa: CASSQKRFGANVLTF
CDR3nt: TGTGCCAGCAGCCAAAAGCGGTTTGGGGCCAACGTCCTGACTTTC
v_gene: TRBV14
d_gene: .
j_gene: TRBJ2-6
abundance: .
len: 15

CDR3aa: CASRAGSFYNSPLHF
CDR3nt: TGTGCCAGCAGGGCAGGGTCATTTTATAATTCACCCCTCCACTTT
v_gene: TRBV2
d_gene: .
j_gene: TRBJ1-6
abundance: .
len: 15

CDR3aa: CASSESVLRGEKLFF
CDR3nt: TGTGCCAGCAGTGAATCGGTTTTGCGGGGTGAAAAACTGTTTTTT
v_gene: TRBV25-1
d_gene: .
j_gene: TRBJ1-4
abundance: .
len: 15

CDR3aa: CAWSRRTGVEAFF
CDR3nt: TGTGCCTGGAGTCGGAGGACGGGGGTTGAAGCTTTCTTT
v_gene: TRBV30
d_gene: .
j_gene: TRBJ1-1
abundance: .
len: 13

CDR3aa: CASSQGRGSAQPQHF
CDR3nt: TGTGCCAGCAGCCAAGGGAGGGGTAGCGCCCAGCCCCAGCATTTT
v_gene: TRBV3-1/TRBV3-2
d_gene: .
j_gene: TRBJ1-5
abundance: .
len: 15

CDR3aa: CASGTSGYQETQYF
CDR3nt: TGTGCCAGCGGGACTAGCGGGTACCAAGAGACCCAGTACTTC
v_gene: TRBV14
d_gene: TRBD2
j_gene: TRBJ2-5
abundance: once
len: 14

CDR3aa: CATSFSGTDTQYF
CDR3nt: TGTGCCACCAGTTTTAGCGGAACAGATACGCAGTATTTT
v_gene: TRBV24-1
d_gene: .
j_gene: TRBJ2-3
abundance: .
len: 13

CDR3aa: CASSLSPGLDTGELFF
CDR3nt: TGTGCCAGCAGCTTAAGCCCCGGACTGGACACCGGGGAGCTGTTTTTT
v_gene: TRBV7-3
d_gene: .
j_gene: TRBJ2-2
abundance: .
len: 16

CDR3aa: CASSEGAREKLFF
CDR3nt: TGTGCCAGTTCCGAGGGGGCGAGGGAAAAACTGTTTTTT
v_gene: TRBV19
d_gene: TRBD1
j_gene: TRBJ1-4
abundance: .
len: 13

CDR3aa: CASSSTGVEDNSPLHF
CDR3nt: TGTGCCAGCAGCTCCACAGGGGTCGAAGATAATTCACCCCTCCACTTT
v_gene: TRBV7-8
d_gene: TRBD1
j_gene: TRBJ1-6
abundance: once
len: 16

CDR3aa: CASSNHPGQNTEAFF
CDR3nt: TGTGCCAGCAGTAACCACCCGGGACAGAACACTGAAGCTTTCTTT
v_gene: TRBV6-2/TRBV6-3
d_gene: .
j_gene: TRBJ1-1
abundance: .
len: 15

CDR3aa: CASSATRTGEAFF
CDR3nt: TGTGCCAGCAGCGCGACTCGAACAGGGGAAGCTTTCTTT
v_gene: TRBV9
d_gene: .
j_gene: TRBJ1-1
abundance: .
len: 13

CDR3aa: CASSLLREAGELFF
CDR3nt: TGTGCCAGCAGCTTGCTTCGCGAGGCCGGGGAGCTGTTTTTT
v_gene: TRBV5-4
d_gene: .
j_gene: TRBJ2-2
abundance: .
len: 14

CDR3aa: CSVHSATGYTF
CDR3nt: TGCAGCGTCCACTCCGCTACGGGCTACACCTTC
v_gene: TRBV29-1
d_gene: .
j_gene: TRBJ1-2
abundance: .
len: 11

CDR3aa: CASSLGTGPFNEQFF
CDR3nt: TGTGCCAGCAGCTTGGGGACAGGCCCCTTCAATGAGCAGTTCTTC
v_gene: TRBV7-3
d_gene: TRBD1
j_gene: TRBJ2-1
abundance: few
len: 15

CDR3aa: CAISKGDNYGYTF
CDR3nt: TGTGCCATCAGCAAAGGGGATAACTATGGCTACACCTTC
v_gene: TRBV10-3
d_gene: .
j_gene: TRBJ1-2
abundance: .
len: 13

CDR3aa: CASAKGRYPGELFF
CDR3nt: TGTGCCAGCGCCAAAGGGAGGTACCCCGGGGAGCTGTTTTTT
v_gene: TRBV27
d_gene: .
j_gene: TRBJ2-2
abundance: .
len: 14

CDR3aa: CASSPDRGLAYGYTF
CDR3nt: TGTGCCAGCAGCCCGGACAGGGGGCTAGCCTATGGCTACACCTTC
v_gene: TRBV4-2
d_gene: TRBD1
j_gene: TRBJ1-2
abundance: .
len: 15

CDR3aa: CASSQNLAGANNEQFF
CDR3nt: TGTGCCAGCAGCCAGAATCTAGCGGGGGCGAACAATGAGCAGTTCTTC
v_gene: TRBV4-2
d_gene: TRBD2
j_gene: TRBJ2-1
abundance: once
len: 16

CDR3aa: CASSLGGLLLGEQFF
CDR3nt: TGTGCCAGCAGCTTGGGGGGACTCCTCTTGGGTGAGCAGTTCTTC
v_gene: TRBV7-2
d_gene: .
j_gene: TRBJ2-1
abundance: .
len: 15

CDR3aa: CASSLPTGVNRAGELFF
CDR3nt: TGCGCCAGCAGCTTACCCACAGGGGTCAACCGGGCCGGGGAGCTGTTTTTT
v_gene: TRBV5-1
d_gene: TRBD1
j_gene: TRBJ2-2
abundance: .
len: 17

CDR3aa: CASSSGLANEQFF
CDR3nt: TGTGCCAGCAGCTCGGGACTAGCGAATGAGCAGTTCTTC
v_gene: TRBV7-8
d_gene: TRBD2
j_gene: TRBJ2-1
abundance: once
len: 13

CDR3aa: CASSFDREQAEAFF
CDR3nt: TGTGCCAGCAGCTTCGACAGGGAGCAGGCTGAAGCTTTCTTT
v_gene: TRBV7-2
d_gene: TRBD1
j_gene: TRBJ1-1
abundance: .
len: 14

CDR3aa: CASSSLSGGSYNEQFF
CDR3nt: TGTGCCAGCAGTTCGCTTAGCGGGGGATCCTACAATGAGCAGTTCTTC
v_gene: TRBV6-5
d_gene: TRBD2
j_gene: TRBJ2-1
abundance: .
len: 16

CDR3aa: CASSPTGGNTEAFF
CDR3nt: TGTGCCAGCAGCCCGACAGGGGGGAACACTGAAGCTTTCTTT
v_gene: TRBV7-2
d_gene: TRBD1
j_gene: TRBJ1-1
abundance: few
len: 14

CDR3aa: CASSPRTSGGPFLSYEQYF
CDR3nt: TGCGCCAGCAGTCCCCGGACTAGCGGGGGCCCCTTCCTTTCCTACGAGCAGTACTTC
v_gene: TRBV23-1
d_gene: TRBD2
j_gene: TRBJ2-7
abundance: .
len: 19

CDR3aa: CASSILPGSTRYNSPLHF
CDR3nt: TGTGCCAGTAGTATACTTCCTGGCTCGACAAGATATAATTCACCCCTCCACTTT
v_gene: TRBV19
d_gene: .
j_gene: TRBJ1-6
abundance: few
len: 18

CDR3aa: CASSPRDTNGYTF
CDR3nt: TGCGCCAGCAGCCCCCGGGACACCAATGGCTACACCTTC
v_gene: TRBV4-1
d_gene: .
j_gene: TRBJ1-2
abundance: .
len: 13

CDR3aa: CASSLAGANTEAFF
CDR3nt: TGTGCCAGCAGCTTAGCAGGAGCGAACACTGAAGCTTTCTTT
v_gene: TRBV7-9
d_gene: .
j_gene: TRBJ1-1
abundance: once
len: 14

CDR3aa: CASSPPGGSGNTIYF
CDR3nt: TGTGCCAGCTCACCACCAGGCGGATCTGGAAACACCATATATTTT
v_gene: TRBV18
d_gene: .
j_gene: TRBJ1-3
abundance: few
len: 15

CDR3aa: CASSAYSERNEKLFF
CDR3nt: TGTGCCAGTAGTGCTTATTCGGAGCGTAATGAAAAACTGTTTTTT
v_gene: TRBV19
d_gene: .
j_gene: TRBJ1-4
abundance: .
len: 15